The T cell receptor (beta chain) under discussion was sequenced for a study of cytomegalovirus exposure and HLA in healthy donors. Study-wide results and caveats: The study labeled more than 150 TCR beta chains cytomegalovirus-associated.

The study ran its PCR with 60 Vbeta and 13 Jbeta primers. Produced via immunoSEQ multiplex PCR; TCRdb's table is partial and in-frame only. The table lists about 150,000 clones, about four fifths of them singletons. This clone occurred a few times. Its antigen is undetermined. The CDR3 totals 14 residues. Trimming removed 3 bases from V and 5 bases from J, with 13 bases in between. Germline CDR1 and CDR2: LNHDA and SQIVND (reference sequence). This chain links TRBV19 with TRBJ2-5; tentative D call: TRBD2 (5 bases). Sequencing input: PBMCs. The TCR sequence derives from a man under 40 in good health and CMV-seropositive. Here the CDR3 DNA reads TGTGCCAGTAGTATTTTCCTAGCAGCGGAGACCCAGTACTTC. It specifies CASSIFLAAETQYF.